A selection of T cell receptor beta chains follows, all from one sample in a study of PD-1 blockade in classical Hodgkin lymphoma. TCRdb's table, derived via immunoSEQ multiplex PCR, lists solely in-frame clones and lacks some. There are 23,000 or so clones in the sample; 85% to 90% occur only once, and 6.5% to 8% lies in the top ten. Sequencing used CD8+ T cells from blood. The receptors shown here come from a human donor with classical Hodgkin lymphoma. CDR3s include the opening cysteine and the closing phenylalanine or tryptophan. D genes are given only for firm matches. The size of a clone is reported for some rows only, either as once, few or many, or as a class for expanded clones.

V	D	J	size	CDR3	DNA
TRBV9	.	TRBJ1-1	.	CASSAGQEGRNTEAFF	TGTGCCAGCAGCGCCGGCCAAGAGGGGCGAAACACTGAAGCTTTCTTT
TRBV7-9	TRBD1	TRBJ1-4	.	CASSWAGGSTNEKLFF	TGTGCCAGCAGCTGGGCAGGGGGCTCAACTAATGAAAAACTGTTTTTT
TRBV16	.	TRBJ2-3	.	CASSHHGTGTSAPTDTQYF	TGTGCCAGCAGCCACCATGGTACGGGTACCTCGGCCCCCACAGATACGCAGTATTTT
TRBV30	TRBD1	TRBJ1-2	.	CAWSAGTGGYTF	TGTGCCTGGAGTGCCGGGACAGGGGGCTACACCTTC
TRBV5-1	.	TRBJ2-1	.	CASSSEGLTGRIGRAYNEQFF	TGCGCCAGCAGCTCGGAGGGGTTAACGGGACGAATAGGCAGGGCTTACAATGAGCAGTTCTTC
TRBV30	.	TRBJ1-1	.	CAWSPGGTEAFF	TGTGCCTGGAGTCCGGGGGGCACTGAAGCTTTCTTT
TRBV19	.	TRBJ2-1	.	CASSMLGNEQFF	TGTGCCAGTAGTATGTTGGGTAATGAGCAGTTCTTC
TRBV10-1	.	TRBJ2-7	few	CASRRDPNYEQYF	TGCGCCAGTAGGCGGGACCCCAACTACGAGCAGTACTTC
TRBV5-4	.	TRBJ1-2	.	CASSLGLREDYGYTF	TGTGCCAGCAGCTTGGGGTTGAGGGAGGACTATGGCTACACCTTC
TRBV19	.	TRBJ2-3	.	CASSPRTVTDTQYF	TGTGCCAGTAGCCCAAGGACGGTAACAGATACGCAGTATTTT
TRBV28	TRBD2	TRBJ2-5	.	CASSTLGLAGEGIRETQYF	TGTGCCAGCAGCACCTTGGGACTAGCGGGAGAGGGCATTAGGGAGACCCAGTACTTC
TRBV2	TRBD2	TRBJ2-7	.	CASTEASGDSYEQYF	TGTGCCAGCACCGAGGCCAGCGGGGACTCCTACGAGCAGTACTTC
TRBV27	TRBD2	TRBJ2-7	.	CASRLAGEYLLGYEQYF	TGTGCCAGCAGACTAGCGGGGGAGTATTTATTAGGCTACGAGCAGTACTTC
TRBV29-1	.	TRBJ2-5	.	CSVVPITLVVRETQYF	TGCAGCGTTGTTCCGATTACTCTAGTTGTCCGTGAGACCCAGTACTTC
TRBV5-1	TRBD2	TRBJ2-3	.	CASSLGGSSTDTQYF	TGCGCCAGCAGCCTCGGGGGGTCTAGCACAGATACGCAGTATTTT
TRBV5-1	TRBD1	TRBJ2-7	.	CASSLRDRESSYEQYF	TGCGCCAGCAGCTTGAGGGACAGGGAGAGCTCCTACGAGCAGTACTTC
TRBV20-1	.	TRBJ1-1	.	CSAQDTEAFF	TGCAGTGCTCAGGACACTGAAGCTTTCTTT
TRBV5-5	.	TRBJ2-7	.	CATLKQGVMAYEQYF	TGTGCCACTCTCAAACAGGGCGTGATGGCCTACGAGCAGTACTTC
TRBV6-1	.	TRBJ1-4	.	CASSENSGGGEKLFF	TGTGCCAGCAGTGAAAACTCAGGAGGGGGTGAAAAACTGTTTTTT
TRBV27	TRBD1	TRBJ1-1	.	CASSPQGQLNTEAFF	TGTGCCAGCAGTCCCCAGGGACAGCTTAACACTGAAGCTTTCTTT
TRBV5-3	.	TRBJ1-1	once	CARSLMRGEFEAFF	TGTGCCAGAAGCTTGATGAGGGGCGAGTTTGAAGCTTTCTTT
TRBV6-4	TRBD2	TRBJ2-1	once	CASSETSPRHYNEQFF	TGTGCCAGCAGTGAGACTAGCCCTAGGCACTACAATGAGCAGTTCTTC
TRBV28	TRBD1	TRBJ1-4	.	CASSFRTGIEKLFF	TGTGCCAGCAGTTTCAGGACAGGGATTGAAAAACTGTTTTTT
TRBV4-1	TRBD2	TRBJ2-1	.	CASSLPMGLAVHEQFF	TGCGCCAGCAGCCTCCCAATGGGACTAGCGGTTCATGAGCAGTTCTTC
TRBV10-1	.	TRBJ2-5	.	CASSDQPGDQYF	TGCGCCAGCAGTGATCAACCGGGAGACCAGTACTTC
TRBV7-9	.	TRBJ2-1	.	CASSLARGAYNEQFF	TGTGCCAGCAGCTTAGCGCGGGGCGCCTACAATGAGCAGTTCTTC
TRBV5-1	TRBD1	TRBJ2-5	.	CASSLQTGSQETQYF	TGCGCCAGCAGCTTACAGACAGGGAGTCAAGAGACCCAGTACTTC
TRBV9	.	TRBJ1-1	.	CASSGDSRQLPNTEAFF	TGTGCCAGCAGCGGGGATTCCCGACAGCTACCGAACACTGAAGCTTTCTTT
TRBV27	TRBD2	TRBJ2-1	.	CASSLGAGGTEQFF	TGTGCCAGCAGTTTAGGCGCGGGGGGGACTGAGCAGTTCTTC
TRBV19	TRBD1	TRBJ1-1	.	CASSLLGTEDEAFF	TGTGCCAGTAGTCTCCTCGGGACAGAGGATGAAGCTTTCTTT
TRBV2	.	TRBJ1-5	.	CASSEASGQPQHF	TGTGCCAGCAGTGAAGCTAGTGGTCAGCCCCAGCATTTT
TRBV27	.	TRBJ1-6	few	CASSYRDSFPLHF	TGTGCCAGCAGTTACCGGGACTCCTTTCCCCTCCACTTT
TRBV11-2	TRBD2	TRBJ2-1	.	CASRAVSGRVYNEQFF	TGTGCCAGCAGGGCAGTAAGCGGGAGGGTTTACAATGAGCAGTTCTTC
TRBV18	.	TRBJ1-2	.	CASSPETNYGYTF	TGTGCCAGCTCACCAGAAACTAACTATGGCTACACCTTC
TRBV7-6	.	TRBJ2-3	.	CASSLEGADTQYF	TGTGCCAGCAGCTTAGAAGGGGCAGATACGCAGTATTTT
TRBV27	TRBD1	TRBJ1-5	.	CASTFPDRPNQPQHF	TGTGCCAGCACCTTCCCGGACAGGCCAAATCAGCCCCAGCATTTT
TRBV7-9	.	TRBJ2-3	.	CASSTWDGLTDTQYF	TGTGCCAGCAGCACTTGGGACGGACTCACAGATACGCAGTATTTT
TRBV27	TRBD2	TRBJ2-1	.	CASSLQAGSGDEQFF	TGTGCCAGCAGTTTACAAGCGGGGTCTGGGGATGAGCAGTTCTTC
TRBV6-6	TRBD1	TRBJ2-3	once	CASSYRGQGADTQYF	TGTGCCAGCAGTTATCGGGGACAGGGGGCAGATACGCAGTATTTT
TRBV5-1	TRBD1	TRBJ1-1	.	CASSLVGGEQNTEAFF	TGCGCCAGCAGCTTGGTAGGGGGCGAGCAGAACACTGAAGCTTTCTTT
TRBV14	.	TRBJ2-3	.	CASSPRTLSTDTQYF	TGTGCCAGCAGCCCCCGGACCCTTAGCACAGATACGCAGTATTTT
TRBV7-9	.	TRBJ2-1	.	CASSLAVAVNEQFF	TGTGCCAGCAGCCTCGCGGTAGCGGTAAATGAGCAGTTCTTC
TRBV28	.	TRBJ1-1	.	CASSPGAAGAGTEAFF	TGTGCCAGCAGTCCTGGGGCGGCAGGAGCGGGCACTGAAGCTTTCTTT
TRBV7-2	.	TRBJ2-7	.	CASSLVGRGEQYF	TGTGCCAGCAGCTTAGTAGGTCGGGGCGAGCAGTACTTC
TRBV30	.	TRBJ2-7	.	CAWRNRGDYEQYF	TGTGCCTGGAGGAACAGAGGGGACTACGAGCAGTACTTC
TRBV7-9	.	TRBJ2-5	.	CASSFLAAQGETQYF	TGTGCCAGCAGCTTCTTAGCGGCGCAAGGAGAGACCCAGTACTTC
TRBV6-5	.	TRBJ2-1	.	CASSYSDSYNEQFF	TGTGCCAGCAGTTACTCCGACAGTTACAATGAGCAGTTCTTC
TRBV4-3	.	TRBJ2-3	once	CASSQDLGSSTDTQYF	TGCGCCAGCAGCCAAGATCTCGGGTCTAGCACAGATACGCAGTATTTT